This T cell receptor beta chain is from a study of identical twins. A universal primer site was created by template switching, with the cDNA bearing unique molecular identifiers. TCRdb reanalysed the 5' RACE reads using MiXCR and keeps one entry per CDR3 protein. The table includes around 510,000 distinct CDR3 sequences, over 11% detected once. Study observations and caveats: Surplus twin overlap in beta out-of-frame sequences was less pronounced. Researchers caution that invariant MAIT and iNKT cells could partly confound zero-insertion analyses. Abundant cord blood beta clonotypes carried fewer insertions; memory repertoires showed none.

The germline CDR1 and CDR2 sequences are DFQATT and SNEGSKA (reference sequence). The CDR3 totals 14 residues. With V trimmed by 1 base and J by 4 bases, 3 bases remained unmatched. As concerns this clonotype: Its antigen is as yet unknown.

The same data also contributed to another study, on yellow fever vaccine responses in identical twins.

V usage is TRBV20-1 and J usage is TRBJ2-2; TRBD2 aligns across 7 bases. This clonotype was sampled from a woman between 18 and 29 years old in good health. The sequencing input was CD4+ T cells sorted from blood. CDR3 protein: CSARGRGSTGELFF. CDR3 DNA sequence: TGCAGTGCTAGAGGGCGGGGGAGCACCGGGGAGCTGTTTTTT.